These 2 T cell receptor beta chains share one sample of origin, sequenced in a study of T cell repertoires in cytomegalovirus infection. TCRdb ran MiXCR on the reads and lists one entry per CDR3 protein. The repertoire holds under 850,000 distinct CDR3 sequences, with about a third as singletons. The sequenced sample was PBMCs. Receptors were obtained from a human donor in good health (CMV status not recorded). Some clones in this sample may be carry-over from other donors' samples.

The table lists this clonotype with many counts. The chain couples TRBV7-2 to TRBJ1-1, with D hard to call. The V gene lost 2 bases and the J gene lost 0 bases, with 7 bases spanning the gap. Germline loops: CDR1 SGHTA, CDR2 FQGNSA. This CDR3 is built from 14 residues. The CDR3 loop reads CASSLMSLNTEAFF. The CDR3 coding sequence is TGTGCCAGCAGCTTAATGAGTTTGAACACTGAAGCTTTCTTT.

The chain is built from TRBV7-9 and TRBJ1-1, with TRBD1 as a possible D gene (6 bases). Germline CDR1 is SEHNR and CDR2 is FQNEAQ (reference sequence). The CDR3 length is 15 residues. Trimming took off 1 base at V and 4 bases at J, with 13 bases between the two ends. The CDR3 region has the DNA TGTGCCAGCAGCTTAGACGTAGGGGGGAGCACTGAAGCTTTCTTT. Translated: CASSLDVGGSTEAFF.